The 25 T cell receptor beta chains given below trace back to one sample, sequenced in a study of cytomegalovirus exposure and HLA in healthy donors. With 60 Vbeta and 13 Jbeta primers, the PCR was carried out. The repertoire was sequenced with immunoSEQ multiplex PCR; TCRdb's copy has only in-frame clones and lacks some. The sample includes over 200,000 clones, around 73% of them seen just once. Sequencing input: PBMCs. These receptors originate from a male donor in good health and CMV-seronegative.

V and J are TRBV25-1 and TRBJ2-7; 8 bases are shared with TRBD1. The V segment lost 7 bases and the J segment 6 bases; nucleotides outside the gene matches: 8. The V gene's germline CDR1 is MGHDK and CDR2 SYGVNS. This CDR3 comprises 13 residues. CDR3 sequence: CASTRITGGEQYF. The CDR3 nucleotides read TGTGCCAGCACACGAATAACAGGGGGCGAGCAGTACTTC.

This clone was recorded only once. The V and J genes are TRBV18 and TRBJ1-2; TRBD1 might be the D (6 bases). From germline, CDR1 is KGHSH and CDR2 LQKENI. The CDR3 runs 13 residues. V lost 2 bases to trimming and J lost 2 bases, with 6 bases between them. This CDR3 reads CASSPDRNYGYTF. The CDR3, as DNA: TGTGCCAGCTCACCAGACAGGAACTATGGCTACACCTTC.

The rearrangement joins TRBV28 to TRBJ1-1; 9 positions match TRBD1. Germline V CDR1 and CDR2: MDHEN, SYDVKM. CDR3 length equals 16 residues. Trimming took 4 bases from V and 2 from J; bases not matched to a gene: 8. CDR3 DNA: TGTGCCAGCAGTTACAGGGGGCGAAGGGACAACACTGAAGCTTTCTTT. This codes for CASSYRGRRDNTEAFF.

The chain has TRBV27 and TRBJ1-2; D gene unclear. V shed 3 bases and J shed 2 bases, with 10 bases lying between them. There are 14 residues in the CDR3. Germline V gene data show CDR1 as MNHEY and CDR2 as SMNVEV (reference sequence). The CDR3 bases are TGTGCCAGCAGTTTTAGCGGCCCAAACTATGGCTACACCTTC. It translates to CASSFSGPNYGYTF.

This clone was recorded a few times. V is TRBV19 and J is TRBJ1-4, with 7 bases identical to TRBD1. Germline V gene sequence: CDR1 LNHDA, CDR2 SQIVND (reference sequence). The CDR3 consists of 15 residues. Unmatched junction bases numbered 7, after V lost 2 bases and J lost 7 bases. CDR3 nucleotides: TGTGCCAGTAGTATAAGAAGGGGGCCGGGTGAAAAACTGTTTTTT. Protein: CASSIRRGPGEKLFF.

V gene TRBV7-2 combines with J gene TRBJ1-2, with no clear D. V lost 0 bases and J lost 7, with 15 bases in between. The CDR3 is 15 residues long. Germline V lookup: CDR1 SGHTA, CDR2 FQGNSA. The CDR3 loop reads CASSLAPSVGGGYTF. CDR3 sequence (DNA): TGTGCCAGCAGCTTAGCCCCATCGGTTGGTGGTGGCTACACCTTC.

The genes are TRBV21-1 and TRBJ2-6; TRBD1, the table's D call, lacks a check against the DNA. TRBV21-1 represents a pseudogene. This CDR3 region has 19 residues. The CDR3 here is CASNRETGKTSSGANVLTF. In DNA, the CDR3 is TGTGCCAGCAATAGAGAGACAGGTAAAACCAGCTCTGGGGCCAACGTCCTGACTTTC.

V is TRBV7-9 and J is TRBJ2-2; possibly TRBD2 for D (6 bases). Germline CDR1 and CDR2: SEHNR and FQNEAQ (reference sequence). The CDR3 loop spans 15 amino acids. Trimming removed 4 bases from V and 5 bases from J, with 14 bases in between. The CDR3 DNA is TGTGCCAGCAGCTCCCCAGGAGGGCAAACCGGGGAGCTGTTTTTT. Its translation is CASSSPGGQTGELFF.

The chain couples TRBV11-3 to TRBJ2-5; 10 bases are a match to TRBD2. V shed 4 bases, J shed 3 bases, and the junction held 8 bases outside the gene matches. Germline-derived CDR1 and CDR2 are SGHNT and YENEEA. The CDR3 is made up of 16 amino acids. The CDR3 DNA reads TGTGCCAGCAGCTCCCCTCTAGCGGGAGAGGAAGAGACCCAGTACTTC. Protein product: CASSSPLAGEEETQYF.

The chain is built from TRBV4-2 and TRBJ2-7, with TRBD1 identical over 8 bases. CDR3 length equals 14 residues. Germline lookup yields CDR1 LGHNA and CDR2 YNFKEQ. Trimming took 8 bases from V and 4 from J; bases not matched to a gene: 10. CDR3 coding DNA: TGTGCCAGCTCCAACGGGCAGGGGGCATACGAGCAGTACTTC. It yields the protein CASSNGQGAYEQYF.

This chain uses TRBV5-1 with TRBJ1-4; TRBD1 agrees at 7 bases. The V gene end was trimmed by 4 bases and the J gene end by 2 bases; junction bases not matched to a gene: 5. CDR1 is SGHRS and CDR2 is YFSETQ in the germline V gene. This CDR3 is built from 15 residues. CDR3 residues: CASSDTTGTNEKLFF. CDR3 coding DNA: TGCGCCAGCAGCGATACGACAGGGACTAATGAAAAACTGTTTTTT.

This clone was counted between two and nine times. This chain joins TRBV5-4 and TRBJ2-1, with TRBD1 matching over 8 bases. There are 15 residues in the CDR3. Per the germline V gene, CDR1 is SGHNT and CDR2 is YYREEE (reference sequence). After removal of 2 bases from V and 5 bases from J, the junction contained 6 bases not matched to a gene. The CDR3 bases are TGTGCCAGCAGCTTTTCAGCAGGGGGCCACAATGAGCAGTTCTTC. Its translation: CASSFSAGGHNEQFF.

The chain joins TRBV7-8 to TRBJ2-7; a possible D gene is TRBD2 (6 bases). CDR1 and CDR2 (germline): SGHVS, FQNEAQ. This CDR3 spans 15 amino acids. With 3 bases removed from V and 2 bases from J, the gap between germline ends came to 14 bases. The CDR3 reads CASSLGGGNTYEQYF. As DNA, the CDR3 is TGTGCCAGCAGCTTGGGAGGAGGGAATACCTACGAGCAGTACTTC.

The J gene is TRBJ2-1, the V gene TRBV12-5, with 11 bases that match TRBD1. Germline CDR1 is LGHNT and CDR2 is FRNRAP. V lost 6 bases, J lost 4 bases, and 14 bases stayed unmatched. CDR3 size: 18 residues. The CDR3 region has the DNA TGTGCTAGTGGCTACCGTCTAACCGGGACAGGGGGATACAATGAGCAGTTCTTC. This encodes CASGYRLTGTGGYNEQFF. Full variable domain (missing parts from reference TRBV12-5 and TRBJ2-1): DARVTQTPRHKVTEMGQEVTMRCQPILGHNTVFWYRQTMMQGLELLAYFRNRAPLDDSGMPKDRFSAEMPDATLATLKIQPSEPRDSAVYFCASGYRLTGTGGYNEQFFGPGTRLTVL.

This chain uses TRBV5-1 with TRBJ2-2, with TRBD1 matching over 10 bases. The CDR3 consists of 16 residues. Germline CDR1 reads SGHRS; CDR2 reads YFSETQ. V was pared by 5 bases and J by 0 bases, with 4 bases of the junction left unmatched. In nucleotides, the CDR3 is TGCGCCAGCAGTTCCGGGACAGGGGCGAACACCGGGGAGCTGTTTTTT. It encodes CASSSGTGANTGELFF.

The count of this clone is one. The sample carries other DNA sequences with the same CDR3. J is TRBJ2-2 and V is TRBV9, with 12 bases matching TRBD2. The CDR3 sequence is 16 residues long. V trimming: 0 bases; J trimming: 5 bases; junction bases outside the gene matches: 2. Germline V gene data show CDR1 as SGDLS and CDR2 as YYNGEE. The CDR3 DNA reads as TGTGCCAGCAGCGTAGGACTAGCGGGAGTAACCGGGGAGCTGTTTTTT. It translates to CASSVGLAGVTGELFF.

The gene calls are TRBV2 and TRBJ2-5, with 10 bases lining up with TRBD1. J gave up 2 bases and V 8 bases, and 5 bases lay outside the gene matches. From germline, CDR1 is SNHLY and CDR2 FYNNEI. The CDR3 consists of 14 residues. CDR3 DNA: TGTGCCAGCGGGTGGGACAGGGGACAAGAGACCCAGTACTTC. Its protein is CASGWDRGQETQYF.

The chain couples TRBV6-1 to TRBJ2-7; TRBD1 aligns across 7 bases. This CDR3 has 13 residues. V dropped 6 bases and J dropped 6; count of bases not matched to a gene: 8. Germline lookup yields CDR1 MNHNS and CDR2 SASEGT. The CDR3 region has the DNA TGTGCCAGCAGCTCTGACAGGGATGGCGAGCAGTACTTC. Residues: CASSSDRDGEQYF.

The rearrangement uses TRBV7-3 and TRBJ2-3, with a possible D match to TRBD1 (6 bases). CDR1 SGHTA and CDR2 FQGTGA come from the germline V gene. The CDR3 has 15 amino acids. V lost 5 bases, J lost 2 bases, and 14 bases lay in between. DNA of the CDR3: TGTGCCAGCAGCGTCTCAGGGGTTACCACAGATACGCAGTATTTT. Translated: CASSVSGVTTDTQYF. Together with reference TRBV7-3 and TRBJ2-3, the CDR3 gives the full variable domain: GAGVSQTPSNKVTEKGKYVELRCDPISGHTALYWYRQSLGQGPEFLIYFQGTGAADDSGLPNDRFFAVRPEGSVSTLKIQRTERGDSAVYLCASSVSGVTTDTQYFGPGTRLTVL.

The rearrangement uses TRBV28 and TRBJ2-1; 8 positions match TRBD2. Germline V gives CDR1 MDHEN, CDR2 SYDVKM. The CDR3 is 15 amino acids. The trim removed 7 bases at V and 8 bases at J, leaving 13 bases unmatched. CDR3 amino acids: CASTTSGTRVHEQFF. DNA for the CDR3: TGTGCCAGCACCACTTCCGGGACTAGGGTCCATGAGCAGTTCTTC.

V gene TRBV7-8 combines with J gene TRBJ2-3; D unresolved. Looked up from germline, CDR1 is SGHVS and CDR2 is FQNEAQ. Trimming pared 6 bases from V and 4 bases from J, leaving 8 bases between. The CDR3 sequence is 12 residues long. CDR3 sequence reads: CASRHSADTQYF. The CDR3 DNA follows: TGTGCCAGCAGACACAGTGCAGATACGCAGTATTTT.

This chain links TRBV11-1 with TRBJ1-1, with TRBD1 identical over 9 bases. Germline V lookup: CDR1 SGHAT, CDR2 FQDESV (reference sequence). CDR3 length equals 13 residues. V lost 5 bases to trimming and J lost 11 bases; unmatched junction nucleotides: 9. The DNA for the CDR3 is TGTGCCAGCAGCACCGGGACAGGGAGGTCTGCTTTCTTT. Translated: CASSTGTGRSAFF.

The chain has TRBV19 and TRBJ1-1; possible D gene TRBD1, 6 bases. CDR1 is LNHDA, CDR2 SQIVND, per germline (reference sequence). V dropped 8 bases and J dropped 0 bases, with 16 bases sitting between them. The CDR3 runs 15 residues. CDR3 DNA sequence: TGTGCCAGTCTTCTAGGACAGAACATGAACACTGAAGCTTTCTTT. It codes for CASLLGQNMNTEAFF.

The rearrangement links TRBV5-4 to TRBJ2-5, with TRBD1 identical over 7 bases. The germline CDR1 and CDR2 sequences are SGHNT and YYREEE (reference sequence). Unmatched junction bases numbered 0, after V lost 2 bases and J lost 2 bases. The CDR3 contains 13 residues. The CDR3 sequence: CASSLQGQETQYF. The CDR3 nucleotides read TGTGCCAGCAGCTTACAGGGGCAAGAGACCCAGTACTTC.

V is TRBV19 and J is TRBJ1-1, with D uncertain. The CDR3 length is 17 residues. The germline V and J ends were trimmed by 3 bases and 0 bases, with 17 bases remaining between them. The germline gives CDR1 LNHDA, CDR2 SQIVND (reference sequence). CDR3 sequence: CASSIAPFGVLNTEAFF. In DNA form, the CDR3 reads TGTGCCAGTAGTATCGCCCCTTTCGGGGTTCTGAACACTGAAGCTTTCTTT.